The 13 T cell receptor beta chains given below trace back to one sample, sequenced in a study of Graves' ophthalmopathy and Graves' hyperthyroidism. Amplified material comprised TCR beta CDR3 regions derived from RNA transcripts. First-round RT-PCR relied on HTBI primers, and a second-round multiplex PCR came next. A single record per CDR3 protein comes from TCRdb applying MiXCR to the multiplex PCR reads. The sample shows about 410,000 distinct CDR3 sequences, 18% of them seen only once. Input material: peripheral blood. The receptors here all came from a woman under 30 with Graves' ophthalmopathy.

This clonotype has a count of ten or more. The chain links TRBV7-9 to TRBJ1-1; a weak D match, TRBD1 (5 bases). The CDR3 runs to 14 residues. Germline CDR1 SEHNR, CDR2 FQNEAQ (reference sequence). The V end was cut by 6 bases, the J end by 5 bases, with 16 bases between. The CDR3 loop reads CASRRPGEGTEAFF. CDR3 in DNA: TGTGCCAGCAGGAGACCCGGGGAGGGGACTGAAGCTTTCTTT.

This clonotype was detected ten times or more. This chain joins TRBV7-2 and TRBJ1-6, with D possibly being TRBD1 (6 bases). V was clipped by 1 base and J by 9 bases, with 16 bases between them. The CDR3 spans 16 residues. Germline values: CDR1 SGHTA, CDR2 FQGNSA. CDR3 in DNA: TGTGCCAGCAGCTTAGGAGCCAGGGGTCCTGGTTCACCCCTCCACTTT. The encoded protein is CASSLGARGPGSPLHF. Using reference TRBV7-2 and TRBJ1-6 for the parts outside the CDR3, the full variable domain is GAGVSQSPSNKVTEKGKDVELRCDPISGHTALYWYRQSLGQGLEFLIYFQGNSAPDKSGLPSDRFSAERTGGSVSTLTIQRTQQEDSAVYLCASSLGARGPGSPLHFGNGTRLTVT.

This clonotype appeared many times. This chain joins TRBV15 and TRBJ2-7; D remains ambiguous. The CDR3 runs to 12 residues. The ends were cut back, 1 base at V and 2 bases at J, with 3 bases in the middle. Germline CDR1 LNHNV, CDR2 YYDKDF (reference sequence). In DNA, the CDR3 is TGTGCCACCAGCAGAGGACCCTACGAGCAGTACTTC. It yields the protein CATSRGPYEQYF.

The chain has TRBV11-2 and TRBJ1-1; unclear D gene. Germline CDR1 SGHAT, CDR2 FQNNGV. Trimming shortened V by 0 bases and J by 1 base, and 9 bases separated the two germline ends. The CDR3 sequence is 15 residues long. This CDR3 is CASSLDSTTNTEAFF. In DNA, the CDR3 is TGTGCCAGCAGCTTAGACAGCACCACGAACACTGAAGCTTTCTTT.

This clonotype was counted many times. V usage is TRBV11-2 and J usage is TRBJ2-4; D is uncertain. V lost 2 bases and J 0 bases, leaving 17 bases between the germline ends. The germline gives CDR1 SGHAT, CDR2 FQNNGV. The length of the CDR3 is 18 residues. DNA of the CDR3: TGTGCCAGCAGCTTATCCAGTCGGACGGCATTAGCCAAAAACATTCAGTACTTC. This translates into CASSLSSRTALAKNIQYF. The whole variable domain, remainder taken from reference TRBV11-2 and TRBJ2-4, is EAGVAQSPRYKIIEKRQSVAFWCNPISGHATLYWYQQILGQGPKLLIQFQNNGVVDDSQLPKDRFSAERLKGVDSTLKIQPAKLEDSAVYLCASSLSSRTALAKNIQYFGAGTRLSVL.

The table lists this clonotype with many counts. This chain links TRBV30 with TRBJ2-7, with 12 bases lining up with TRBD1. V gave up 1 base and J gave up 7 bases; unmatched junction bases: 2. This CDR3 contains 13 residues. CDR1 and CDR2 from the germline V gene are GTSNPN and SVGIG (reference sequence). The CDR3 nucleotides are TGTGCCTGGAGTGGGGACAGGGGGCGAGAGCAGTACTTC. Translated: CAWSGDRGREQYF. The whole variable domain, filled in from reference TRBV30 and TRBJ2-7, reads SQTIHQWPATLVQPVGSPLSLECTVEGTSNPNLYWYRQAAGRGLQLLFYSVGIGQISSEVPQNLSASRPQDRQFILSSKKLLLSDSGFYLCAWSGDRGREQYFGPGTRLTVT.

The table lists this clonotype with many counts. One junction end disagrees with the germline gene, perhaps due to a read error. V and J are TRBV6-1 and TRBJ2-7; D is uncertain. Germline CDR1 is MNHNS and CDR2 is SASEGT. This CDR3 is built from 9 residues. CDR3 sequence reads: CASTDGTNF. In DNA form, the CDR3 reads TGTGCCAGCACCGACGGAACAAACTTC.

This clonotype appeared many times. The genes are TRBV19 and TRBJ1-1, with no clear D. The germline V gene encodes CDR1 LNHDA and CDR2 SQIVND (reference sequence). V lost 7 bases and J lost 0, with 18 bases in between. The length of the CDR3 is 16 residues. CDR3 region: CASKRTDSKLNTEAFF. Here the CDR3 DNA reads TGTGCCAGTAAAAGGACGGACTCCAAGCTGAACACTGAAGCTTTCTTT.

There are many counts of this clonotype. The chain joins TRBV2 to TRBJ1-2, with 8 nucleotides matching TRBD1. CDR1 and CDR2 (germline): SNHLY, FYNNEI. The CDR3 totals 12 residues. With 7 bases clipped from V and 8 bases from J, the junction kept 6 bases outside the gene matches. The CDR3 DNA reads TGTGCCAGCATACAGGGGGAGAGGGGCTACACCTTC. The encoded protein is CASIQGERGYTF.

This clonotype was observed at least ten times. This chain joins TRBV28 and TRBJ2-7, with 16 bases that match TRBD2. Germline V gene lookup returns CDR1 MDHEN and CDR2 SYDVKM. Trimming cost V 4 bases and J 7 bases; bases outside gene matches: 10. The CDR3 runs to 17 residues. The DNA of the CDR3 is TGTGCCAGCAGTTCGGGACTAGCGGGAGGGGGGCTACGGGAGCAGTACTTC. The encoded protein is CASSSGLAGGGLREQYF.

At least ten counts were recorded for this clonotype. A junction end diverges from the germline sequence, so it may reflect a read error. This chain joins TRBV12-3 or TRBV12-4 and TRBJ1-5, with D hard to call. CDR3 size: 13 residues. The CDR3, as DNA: TGTGCCAGCAGGTTAGAAGGGAATCAGCCCCAGCATTTT. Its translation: CASRLEGNQPQHF.

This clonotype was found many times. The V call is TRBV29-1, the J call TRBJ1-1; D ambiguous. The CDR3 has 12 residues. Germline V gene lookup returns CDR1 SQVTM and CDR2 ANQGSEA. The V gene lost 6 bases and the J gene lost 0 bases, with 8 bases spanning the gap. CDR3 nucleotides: TGCAGCGTGTGGCCCTTGAACACTGAAGCTTTCTTT. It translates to CSVWPLNTEAFF.

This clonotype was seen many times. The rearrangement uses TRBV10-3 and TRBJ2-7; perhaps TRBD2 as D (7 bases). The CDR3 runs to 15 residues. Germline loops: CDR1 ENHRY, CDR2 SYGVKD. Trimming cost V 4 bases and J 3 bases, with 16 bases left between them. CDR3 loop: CAISGTRGASYEQYF. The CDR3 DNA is TGTGCCATCAGTGGGACCCGGGGGGCTAGCTACGAGCAGTACTTC.